Reported below is one T cell receptor (beta chain). This sample's time point: blood at routine non-recurrence follow-up after resection. From tumor, nontumor lung or frozen PBMC, whole RNA was taken unsorted for sequencing. These data are taken from a study of spatial heterogeneity in lung cancer. Study information: Sequencing covered available follow-up PBMC samples collected a median of roughly two years after resection. There were consistently more beta-chain sequences detected than alpha-chain sequences.

V dropped 6 bases and J dropped 3 bases, with 15 bases sitting between them. CDR3 length: 15 amino acids. CDR1 and CDR2 (germline): MNHEY, SVGAGI. Unique molecular identifiers, one per molecule, were present on every TCR cDNA molecule. TCRdb called the 5' RACE reads again in MiXCR, with one record for every CDR3 protein. The sample shows about 43,000 distinct CDR3 sequences, around 21% of them seen only once. The starting material was PBMCs, obtained at follow-up. The sequence was obtained from a female donor with early-stage non-small cell lung cancer. This chain links TRBV6-5 with TRBJ1-3; TRBD1 is a possible D gene (5 bases). CDR3: CASSLTRTLGNTIYF. CDR3 nucleotide sequence: TGTGCCAGCAGCCTGACCCGGACACTTGGAAACACCATATATTTT.